These 30 T cell receptor beta chains were all obtained from the same sample, sequenced in a study of T cell clonotyping in hematopoietic cell transplantation. Only in-frame clones appear in the TCRdb table, and some are missing; sequencing was by immunoSEQ multiplex PCR. The sample holds 13,000 to 15,000 clones, over 95% seen once. Sequencing used peripheral blood mononuclear cells, obtained 30 days after allogeneic stem cell transplant. The receptors were sampled from a female patient in her fifties or sixties who had an allogeneic stem cell transplant from an unrelated donor, so T cells may come from the graft donor. Some clones in this sample may be carry-over from other donors' samples.

The rearrangement links TRBV2 to TRBJ1-5; no clear D gene. The length of the CDR3 is 15 residues. The V gene lost 6 bases and the J gene lost 6 bases, with 18 bases spanning the gap. Germline V CDR1 and CDR2: SNHLY, FYNNEI. The CDR3 DNA is TGTGCCAGCAGATCCCAAATCGGTAGTTCTCAGCCCCAGCATTTT. Amino acids: CASRSQIGSSQPQHF.

The gene calls are TRBV6-4 and TRBJ2-3, with 8 bases matching TRBD2. Germline CDR1 and CDR2: MRHNA and SNTAGT. Trimming at V came to 3 bases and at J to 1 base, leaving 0 bases not matched to a gene. The CDR3 contains 14 residues. CDR3 coding DNA: TGTGCCAGCAGTGAGCGGGGGGGCACAGATACGCAGTATTTT. Protein product: CASSERGGTDTQYF.

The gene calls are TRBV6-1 and TRBJ1-5, with 7 bases that match TRBD1. Per the germline V gene, CDR1 is MNHNS and CDR2 is SASEGT. The CDR3 covers 13 residues. Trimming cost V 6 bases and J 5 bases; bases outside gene matches: 4. The CDR3 region is CASSRTGDQPQHF. The CDR3 region has the DNA TGTGCCAGCAGCCGAACAGGGGATCAGCCCCAGCATTTT.

The chain links TRBV5-4 to TRBJ1-1, with unresolved D. This CDR3 has 14 amino acids. Per the germline V gene, CDR1 is SGHNT and CDR2 is YYREEE (reference sequence). V was clipped by 2 bases and J by 5 bases, with 13 bases between them. The CDR3 is CASSFGPLGTEAFF. In DNA, the CDR3 is TGTGCCAGCAGCTTCGGACCCCTGGGGACTGAAGCTTTCTTT.

The chain is built from TRBV2 and TRBJ2-5; D is possibly TRBD2 (5 bases). Germline V gene data show CDR1 as SNHLY and CDR2 as FYNNEI. Trimming shortened V by 9 bases and J by 0 bases, and 17 bases separated the two germline ends. The CDR3 runs to 15 residues. CDR3 bases: TGTGCCAGTGCGTCGCGGGTTGCTAACCAAGAGACCCAGTACTTC. The encoded protein is CASASRVANQETQYF.

This chain uses TRBV9 with TRBJ2-1; 8 bases are a match to TRBD2. In germline, CDR1 is SGDLS, CDR2 YYNGEE. This CDR3 is built from 14 residues. V lost 4 bases and J lost 10; bases outside the gene matches: 10. DNA for the CDR3: TGTGCCAGCAGCAGAACGGGGGGGGCGAGCGAGCAGTTCTTC. Its protein is CASSRTGGASEQFF.

The rearrangement uses TRBV7-8 and TRBJ1-1, with a weak D call TRBD1 (6 bases). Between the trimmed V and J ends, which lost 4 bases and 1 base, there was a span of 10 bases. CDR1 and CDR2 (germline): SGHVS, FQNEAQ. CDR3 length equals 14 residues. The CDR3: CASSSGTWNTEAFF. CDR3 DNA sequence: TGTGCCAGCAGCTCCGGGACATGGAACACTGAAGCTTTCTTT. Based on the CDR3 plus reference TRBV7-8 and TRBJ1-1, the full variable domain is GAGVSQSPRYKVAKRGQDVALRCDPISGHVSLFWYQQALGQGPEFLTYFQNEAQLDKSGLPSDRFFAERPEGSVSTLKIQRTQQEDSAVYLCASSSGTWNTEAFFGQGTRLTVV.

V and J are TRBV7-3 and TRBJ2-7, with D perhaps matching TRBD1 (5 bases). V dropped 3 bases and J dropped 2 bases, with 11 bases sitting between them. Germline V gene sequence: CDR1 SGHTA, CDR2 FQGTGA. The CDR3 is made up of 14 amino acids. The CDR3 here is CASSFTARAYEQYF. CDR3 DNA: TGTGCCAGCAGCTTTACCGCCAGGGCCTACGAGCAGTACTTC. Filled out from reference TRBV7-3 and TRBJ2-7, the complete variable domain reads GAGVSQTPSNKVTEKGKYVELRCDPISGHTALYWYRQSLGQGPEFLIYFQGTGAADDSGLPNDRFFAVRPEGSVSTLKIQRTERGDSAVYLCASSFTARAYEQYFGPGTRLTVT.

V and J are TRBV9 and TRBJ1-6, with D possibly TRBD1 on 6 matching bases. Germline-derived CDR1 and CDR2 are SGDLS and YYNGEE. CDR3 size: 17 residues. V lost 4 bases and J 6 bases, leaving 20 bases between the germline ends. The CDR3 spells CASSPYHGGAVNSPLHF. For the CDR3, the DNA is TGTGCCAGCAGCCCCTATCACGGGGGCGCAGTTAATTCACCCCTCCACTTT.

The chain couples TRBV29-1 to TRBJ2-3, with D possibly being TRBD1 or TRBD2 (5 bases each). V dropped 2 bases and J dropped 11 bases, with 17 bases sitting between them. The CDR3 covers 13 residues. CDR1 SQVTM and CDR2 ANQGSEA come from the germline V gene. Here the CDR3 reads CSVERGVRVGQYF. The CDR3 DNA sequence: TGCAGCGTTGAACGAGGGGTCAGGGTTGGGCAGTATTTT.

The chain has TRBV30 and TRBJ1-4; D ambiguous. V lost 1 base and J lost 5, with 8 bases in between. CDR3 length: 13 residues. Germline CDR1 and CDR2: GTSNPN and SVGIG (reference sequence). The CDR3 DNA reads TGTGCCTGGAGTGGGGCGGAAAATGAAAAACTGTTTTTT. Residues: CAWSGAENEKLFF.

The gene calls are TRBV30 and TRBJ1-6; TRBD1 is a possible D gene (6 bases). The V and J ends lost 3 bases and 0 bases respectively, with 12 bases between them. This CDR3 has 16 amino acids. CDR1 is GTSNPN and CDR2 is SVGIG in the germline V gene (reference sequence). The CDR3 coding sequence is TGTGCCTGGAGCGCAGGGGTTTTCTCCTATAATTCACCCCTCCACTTT. Translating gives CAWSAGVFSYNSPLHF.

This chain links TRBV6-1 with TRBJ2-3; possible D gene TRBD2, 6 bases. V lost 2 bases, J lost 4 bases, and 16 bases lay in between. Germline V gives CDR1 MNHNS, CDR2 SASEGT. The CDR3 spans 16 residues. In DNA form, the CDR3 reads TGTGCCAGCAGTGAAAGATGGCGCGGGGTAGCAGATACGCAGTATTTT. Residues: CASSERWRGVADTQYF.

This chain joins TRBV7-9 and TRBJ1-1; D ambiguous. V was trimmed by 6 bases and J by 7 bases, leaving 9 bases between them. The CDR3 sequence is 11 residues long. Germline CDR1 reads SEHNR; CDR2 reads FQNEAQ (reference sequence). CDR3 nucleotide sequence: TGTGCCAGCAGATTGACGGTTGAAGCTTTCTTT. Protein sequence: CASRLTVEAFF.

This clone has only one observation. The chain is built from TRBV9 and TRBJ2-1, with 8 bases lining up with TRBD2. The CDR3 is 16 residues long. Germline CDR1 reads SGDLS; CDR2 reads YYNGEE. V lost 1 base to trimming and J lost 0 bases; unmatched junction nucleotides: 3. The CDR3 protein is CASSVRAGGSYNEQFF. DNA of the CDR3: TGTGCCAGCAGCGTAAGGGCGGGGGGCTCCTACAATGAGCAGTTCTTC.

The CDR3 here is CASRTSVNTNQPQHF. The CDR3 DNA sequence: TGCGCCAGCAGAACCTCAGTGAACACTAATCAGCCCCAGCATTTT. The chain couples TRBV4-1 to TRBJ1-5; no firm D call. The V end lost 6 bases, the J end lost 4 bases, and 16 bases lay between the germline ends. The CDR3 covers 15 residues. Per germline, CDR1 MGHRA and CDR2 YSYEKL.

The genes are TRBV6-4 and TRBJ1-4; 7 bases agree with TRBD1. Germline lookup yields CDR1 MRHNA and CDR2 SNTAGT. The CDR3 runs to 15 residues. V lost 0 bases, J lost 7 bases, and 5 bases stayed unmatched. The CDR3 nucleotides read TGTGCCAGCAGTGACTCGGCAGGGGGTGGTGAAAAACTGTTTTTT. Protein sequence: CASSDSAGGGEKLFF.

The chain has TRBV14 and TRBJ1-1; 8 bases fit TRBD1. Trimming removed 4 bases from V and 6 bases from J; junction bases left unmatched: 10. CDR3 length: 15 amino acids. Germline CDR1 is SGHDN and CDR2 is FVKESK. The CDR3 is CASSRRTGLGAEAFF. In nucleotides, the CDR3 is TGTGCCAGCAGCCGGCGGACAGGGTTGGGAGCTGAAGCTTTCTTT.

The V gene is TRBV2, the J gene TRBJ1-3; 7 positions match TRBD1. Trimming cost V 4 bases and J 0 bases; bases outside gene matches: 3. The CDR3 length is 15 residues. Germline lookup yields CDR1 SNHLY and CDR2 FYNNEI. This CDR3 reads CASSVDRVSGNTIYF. Written as DNA, the CDR3 is TGTGCCAGCAGTGTAGACAGGGTCTCTGGAAACACCATATATTTT. Combining the CDR3 with reference TRBV2 and TRBJ1-3 gives the whole variable domain EPEVTQTPSHQVTQMGQEVILRCVPISNHLYFYWYRQILGQKVEFLVSFYNNEISEKSEIFDDQFSVERPDGSNFTLKIRSTKLEDSAMYFCASSVDRVSGNTIYFGEGSWLTVV.

This chain connects TRBV19 to TRBJ1-1, with TRBD1 as a possible D gene (5 bases). The CDR3 has 12 amino acids. V was cut by 3 bases and J by 6 bases, with 8 bases left in between. Germline lookup yields CDR1 LNHDA and CDR2 SQIVND (reference sequence). The CDR3 here is CASSIPGPEAFF. Here the CDR3 DNA reads TGTGCCAGTAGTATCCCGGGGCCTGAAGCTTTCTTT.

The genes are TRBV5-1 and TRBJ1-6; 8 nucleotides agree with TRBD1. The CDR3 totals 17 residues. J was trimmed by 3 bases and V by 1 base; bases with no gene match: 6. Germline CDR1 SGHRS, CDR2 YFSETQ. The CDR3 loop reads CASSLRKGTGYNSPLHF. CDR3 in DNA: TGCGCCAGCAGCTTGCGCAAGGGGACAGGCTATAATTCACCCCTCCACTTT. The complete variable domain, with remaining parts taken from reference TRBV5-1 and TRBJ1-6, reads KAGVTQTPRYLIKTRGQQVTLSCSPISGHRSVSWYQQTPGQGLQFLFEYFSETQRNKGNFPGRFSGRQFSNSRSEMNVSTLELGDSALYLCASSLRKGTGYNSPLHFGNGTRLTVT.

The chain uses TRBV19 and TRBJ1-1; tentatively, D is TRBD1 (6 bases). This CDR3 contains 16 residues. Trimming cost V 3 bases and J 5 bases, with 19 bases left between them. Germline values: CDR1 LNHDA, CDR2 SQIVND (reference sequence). CDR3 nucleotide sequence: TGTGCCAGTAGTATCATGTCTAACAGGGTGAGGACTGAAGCTTTCTTT. Translating it yields CASSIMSNRVRTEAFF. Variable domain in full (rest from reference TRBV19 and TRBJ1-1): DGGITQSPKYLFRKEGQNVTLSCEQNLNHDAMYWYRQDPGQGLRLIYYSQIVNDFQKGDIAEGYSVSREKKESFPLTVTSAQKNPTAFYLCASSIMSNRVRTEAFFGQGTRLTVV.

The chain employs TRBV5-1 and TRBJ2-3, with a tentative D call TRBD1 (5 bases). This CDR3 contains 15 residues. Trimming pared 5 bases from V and 3 bases from J, leaving 16 bases between. Germline V lookup: CDR1 SGHRS, CDR2 YFSETQ. CDR3 in DNA: TGCGCCAGCAGTCTAGAACAGGTGAATACAGATACGCAGTATTTT. Encoded protein: CASSLEQVNTDTQYF.

The V call is TRBV5-1, the J call TRBJ1-1, with D perhaps matching TRBD1 (5 bases). Trimming took off 3 bases at V and 1 base at J, with 13 bases between the two ends. The CDR3 consists of 15 residues. Germline V CDR1 and CDR2: SGHRS, YFSETQ. The DNA for the CDR3 is TGCGCCAGCAGCTCGCAAGCGGGGACGAACACTGAAGCTTTCTTT. Its protein product is CASSSQAGTNTEAFF.

The rearrangement uses TRBV20-1 and TRBJ1-2; 7 bases line up with TRBD1. Germline V gives CDR1 DFQATT, CDR2 SNEGSKA (reference sequence). The CDR3 runs to 11 residues. J was trimmed by 7 bases and V by 4 bases; bases with no gene match: 3. CDR3 residues: CSANNRGGYTF. Written as DNA, the CDR3 is TGCAGTGCTAATAACAGGGGTGGCTACACCTTC.

This clone was counted a few times. The rearrangement uses TRBV7-9 and TRBJ1-6; D remains unclear. V shed 2 bases and J shed 11 bases, with 10 bases lying between them. Per germline, CDR1 SEHNR and CDR2 FQNEAQ (reference sequence). The length of the CDR3 is 13 residues. The chain's CDR3 is CASSLKILTPLHF. The CDR3 coding sequence is TGTGCCAGCAGCTTAAAGATCCTGACACCCCTCCACTTT.

This chain joins TRBV6-6 and TRBJ2-5; tentatively, D is TRBD2 (6 bases). The CDR3 has 14 amino acids. V gave up 6 bases and J gave up 4 bases, with 15 bases separating them. Germline V gene data show CDR1 as MNHNY and CDR2 as SVGAGI (reference sequence). CDR3 DNA: TGTGCCAGCAGGAACATAGGGACTGTAGAGACCCAGTACTTC. Translation: CASRNIGTVETQYF.

This clone has just one count. V usage is TRBV12-5 and J usage is TRBJ2-7, with D unresolved. Trimming left V 7 bases short and J 3 bases short, with 16 bases between. CDR3 length equals 14 residues. Germline V gives CDR1 LGHNT, CDR2 FRNRAP. In nucleotides, the CDR3 is TGTGCTAGTGCCATCGGGCCTCCCGGCTACGAGCAGTACTTC. Protein sequence: CASAIGPPGYEQYF.

V gene TRBV7-9 combines with J gene TRBJ1-1; tentative D call: TRBD1 (5 bases). Germline V gene sequence: CDR1 SEHNR, CDR2 FQNEAQ (reference sequence). V was clipped by 5 bases and J by 11 bases, with 15 bases between them. The CDR3 extends over 12 amino acids. Here the CDR3 DNA reads TGTGCCAGCAGCCTCCACCTGGGGGAGGCTTTCTTT. Protein product: CASSLHLGEAFF. Looking up the rest from reference TRBV7-9 and TRBJ1-1 gives the full variable domain: DTGVSQNPRHKITKRGQNVTFRCDPISEHNRLYWYRQTLGQGPEFLTYFQNEAQLEKSRLLSDRFSAERPKGSFSTLEIQRTEQGDSAMYLCASSLHLGEAFFGQGTRLTVV.

The V gene is TRBV2, the J gene TRBJ2-2; D gene unclear. Germline-derived CDR1 and CDR2 are SNHLY and FYNNEI. The CDR3 has 12 residues. Trimming left V 5 bases short and J 1 base short, with 2 bases between. This chain's CDR3 is CASSLNTGELFF. CDR3 nucleotide sequence: TGTGCCAGCAGTCTGAACACCGGGGAGCTGTTTTTT.